The 21 T cell receptor beta chains below come from one sample, sequenced in a study of PD-L1 blockade in urothelial cancer. TCRdb keeps only in-frame clones here, not all; method: immunoSEQ multiplex PCR. Altogether some 20,000 clones are present, 70% to 90% being singletons, with the ten largest covering 9.5% to 15%. Documented time point: pretreatment peripheral blood. Here the sequenced sample was PBMCs, taken around atezolizumab (anti-PD-L1) treatment. The origin of the receptors is a man between 65 and 79 years old with urothelial cancer.

V is TRBV25-1 and J is TRBJ1-2; weak D call: TRBD1 (5 bases). The V and J ends lost 0 bases and 7 bases respectively, with 15 bases between them. Looked up from germline, CDR1 is MGHDK and CDR2 is SYGVNS. The CDR3 is 15 residues long. The CDR3 loop is CASSEYRGGGFGYTF. Here the CDR3 DNA reads TGTGCCAGCAGTGAATATAGGGGAGGTGGTTTTGGCTACACCTTC.

The rearrangement uses TRBV27 and TRBJ1-1; 7 bases are shared with TRBD1. The CDR3 runs to 14 residues. Germline V gives CDR1 MNHEY, CDR2 SMNVEV (reference sequence). The V gene end was trimmed by 3 bases and the J gene end by 5 bases; junction bases not matched to a gene: 6. The CDR3 nucleotides are TGTGCCAGCAGTTTTTCCAGGGGGTTGACTGAAGCTTTCTTT. As protein: CASSFSRGLTEAFF.

This clone was seen just once. This sequence joins TRBV28 and TRBJ1-5; no definite D call. The CDR3 totals 19 residues. The V gene's germline CDR1 is MDHEN and CDR2 SYDVKM. With 2 bases removed from V and 2 bases from J, the gap between germline ends came to 22 bases. In DNA form, the CDR3 reads TGTGCCAGCAGTTTAGTTATTGGACTGACCACAGAAGGCAATCAGCCCCAGCATTTT. This encodes CASSLVIGLTTEGNQPQHF.

This clone occurred once. This chain uses TRBV2 with TRBJ2-3; 8 nucleotides agree with TRBD2. Trimming removed 7 bases from V and 9 bases from J; junction bases left unmatched: 12. This CDR3 is built from 14 residues. Germline-derived CDR1 and CDR2 are SNHLY and FYNNEI. CDR3 residues: CASIVGGGMGTQYF. In nucleotides, the CDR3 is TGTGCCAGCATTGTCGGGGGGGGTATGGGCACGCAGTATTTT.

V gene TRBV2 combines with J gene TRBJ2-5; 10 nucleotides match TRBD2. The CDR3 consists of 15 residues. J lost 1 base, V lost 4 bases, and 3 bases had no gene match. The germline V gene has CDR1 SNHLY and CDR2 FYNNEI. The CDR3 loop is CASSAVAGGQETQYF. The CDR3 DNA follows: TGTGCCAGCAGTGCGGTAGCGGGGGGCCAAGAGACCCAGTACTTC.

The J gene is TRBJ1-5, the V gene TRBV5-4; possible D gene TRBD1, 5 bases. Trimming left V 1 base short and J 7 bases short, with 12 bases between. In germline, CDR1 is SGHNT, CDR2 YYREEE (reference sequence). The CDR3 extends over 14 amino acids. CDR3: CASSLQGGDQPQHF. The DNA for the CDR3 is TGTGCCAGCAGCTTGCAGGGAGGAGACCAGCCCCAGCATTTT.

The chain employs TRBV4-1 and TRBJ1-2; perhaps TRBD1 as D (6 bases). V dropped 1 base and J dropped 5 bases, with 17 bases sitting between them. Germline V gene data show CDR1 as MGHRA and CDR2 as YSYEKL. This CDR3 comprises 16 residues. The CDR3 region is CASSQGTEWDNYGYTF. In DNA, the CDR3 is TGCGCCAGCAGCCAAGGGACAGAATGGGATAATTATGGCTACACCTTC.

J is TRBJ2-7 and V is TRBV5-5; TRBD1 might be the D (5 bases). The germline gives CDR1 SGHKS, CDR2 YYEKEE (reference sequence). V shed 2 bases and J shed 5 bases, with 8 bases lying between them. This CDR3 is 12 amino acids long. CDR3 coding DNA: TGTGCCAGCAGCTTCCAGGGCGACGAGCAGTACTTC. It codes for CASSFQGDEQYF.

J is TRBJ1-5 and V is TRBV6-4; D not certain. The CDR3 runs to 15 residues. CDR1 is MRHNA and CDR2 is SNTAGT in the germline V gene. V was pared by 3 bases and J by 2 bases, with 11 bases between. This CDR3 is CASSEGGSGNQPQHF. CDR3 bases: TGTGCCAGCAGTGAGGGAGGATCGGGCAATCAGCCCCAGCATTTT.

In its sample, this clone was seen once. J is TRBJ2-7 and V is TRBV5-6; weak D call: TRBD2 (6 bases). With 1 base removed from V and 6 bases from J, the gap between germline ends came to 11 bases. CDR3 length equals 13 residues. CDR1 is SGHDT and CDR2 is YYEEEE in the germline V gene. The CDR3 DNA sequence: TGTGCCAGCAGCTTGTGGGGGGACTTCGAGCAGTACTTC. This encodes CASSLWGDFEQYF.

V usage is TRBV28 and J usage is TRBJ1-6, with a possible D match to TRBD1 (6 bases). CDR3 length: 16 amino acids. V was trimmed by 10 bases and J by 1 base, leaving 17 bases between them. Germline assignment: CDR1 MDHEN and CDR2 SYDVKM. The CDR3 DNA sequence: TGTGCCACCGTAGGGGGGGGACGGTCCTATAATTCACCCCTCCACTTT. This sequence encodes CATVGGGRSYNSPLHF.

This chain links TRBV27 with TRBJ2-3; 9 positions match TRBD1. The CDR3 contains 16 residues. J was trimmed by 1 base and V by 5 bases; bases with no gene match: 7. Per the germline V gene, CDR1 is MNHEY and CDR2 is SMNVEV (reference sequence). The CDR3 sequence is CASSPEWTGGTDTQYF. The CDR3 DNA is TGTGCCAGCAGTCCTGAATGGACAGGGGGCACAGATACGCAGTATTTT.

The chain couples TRBV19 to TRBJ1-1; D unclear. The CDR3 length is 16 residues. The V and J ends lost 2 bases and 4 bases respectively, with 17 bases between them. Germline-derived CDR1 and CDR2 are LNHDA and SQIVND (reference sequence). The CDR3 nucleotides read TGTGCCAGTAGTATAACGTTACAGCCGAGAGTCACTGAAGCTTTCTTT. Translated, it gives CASSITLQPRVTEAFF.

V is TRBV6-1 and J is TRBJ2-7, with 8 nucleotides matching TRBD1. The CDR3 is 16 residues long. The J segment lost 6 bases and the V segment lost 3 bases, leaving 13 bases of the junction unmatched. Germline loops: CDR1 MNHNS, CDR2 SASEGT. CDR3 DNA sequence: TGTGCCAGCAGTGACAGCGGAAAAGGACAGGGAGGCGAGCAGTACTTC. Residues: CASSDSGKGQGGEQYF.

This clone was picked up one time. This sequence joins TRBV30 and TRBJ1-2; 7 nucleotides agree with TRBD1. CDR1 is GTSNPN, CDR2 SVGIG, per germline (reference sequence). The CDR3 contains 13 residues. V shed 3 bases and J 4 bases; nucleotides not matched to a gene: 5. CDR3 protein: CAWSEGDSYGYTF. DNA for the CDR3: TGTGCCTGGAGCGAAGGGGACAGCTATGGCTACACCTTC. Using reference TRBV30 and TRBJ1-2 for the parts outside the CDR3, the full variable domain is SQTIHQWPATLVQPVGSPLSLECTVEGTSNPNLYWYRQAAGRGLQLLFYSVGIGQISSEVPQNLSASRPQDRQFILSSKKLLLSDSGFYLCAWSEGDSYGYTFGSGTRLTVV.

The chain uses TRBV18 and TRBJ1-6; perhaps TRBD1 as D (6 bases). The CDR3 length is 15 residues. Germline CDR1 KGHSH, CDR2 LQKENI. V lost 2 bases and J lost 6, with 11 bases in between. The CDR3 DNA reads as TGTGCCAGCTCACCATTCGGGACAAGTAATTCACCCCTCCACTTT. Encoded protein: CASSPFGTSNSPLHF.

The chain has TRBV5-6 and TRBJ2-2; TRBD1 matches at 9 bases. The J segment lost 3 bases and the V segment lost 1 base, leaving 4 bases of the junction unmatched. The length of the CDR3 is 16 residues. Germline V lookup: CDR1 SGHDT, CDR2 YYEEEE. The CDR3, as DNA: TGTGCCAGCAGCTTGTACAGGGGGCCGTACACCGGGGAGCTGTTTTTT. This codes for CASSLYRGPYTGELFF.

The rearrangement joins TRBV4-1 to TRBJ1-4; D gene uncertain. The CDR3 runs 16 residues. In germline, CDR1 is MGHRA, CDR2 YSYEKL. Trimming removed 4 bases from V and 2 bases from J, with 14 bases in between. The CDR3 reads CASSLDVGGTNEKLFF. Here the CDR3 DNA reads TGCGCCAGCAGCCTCGATGTCGGCGGTACTAATGAAAAACTGTTTTTT.

The genes are TRBV5-4 and TRBJ2-3; D is possibly TRBD1 (6 bases). Germline values: CDR1 SGHNT, CDR2 YYREEE (reference sequence). The CDR3 is 19 residues long. The ends were cut back, 0 bases at V and 3 bases at J, with 23 bases in the middle. The CDR3 DNA sequence: TGTGCCAGCAGCTTGGCCCTCTTTCGTACAGGGATTAAGACAGATACGCAGTATTTT. Translating gives CASSLALFRTGIKTDTQYF.

The chain combines TRBV2 with TRBJ2-1; 9 nucleotides agree with TRBD2. The CDR3 loop spans 15 amino acids. Trimming at V came to 5 bases and at J to 11 bases, leaving 13 bases not matched to a gene. CDR1 is SNHLY and CDR2 is FYNNEI in the germline V gene. The CDR3, as DNA: TGTGCCAGCAGTATACCGGGACTAGCACTTCCCCAGCAGTTCTTC. Translation: CASSIPGLALPQQFF.

V gene TRBV12-5 combines with J gene TRBJ2-7; possibly TRBD1 for D (5 bases). The CDR3 consists of 11 residues. The germline gives CDR1 LGHNT, CDR2 FRNRAP. The ends were cut back, 6 bases at V and 2 bases at J, with 5 bases in the middle. CDR3 protein: CASGRAYEQYF. In nucleotides, the CDR3 is TGTGCTAGTGGCAGGGCCTACGAGCAGTACTTC.